Listed here are 6 T cell receptor beta chains from one sample, sequenced in a study of blood T cell repertoires in COVID-19. Produced via immunoSEQ multiplex PCR; TCRdb's table is partial and in-frame only. The sample has around 200,000 clones; roughly 89% are singletons. Sequencing was performed on peripheral blood. The source is a woman aged 18-30 years who had recovered from COVID-19.

The V call is TRBV20-1, the J call TRBJ1-4; TRBD1 matches 11 bases. This CDR3 has 15 amino acids. V was pared by 3 bases and J by 5 bases, with 5 bases of the junction left unmatched. Germline V lookup: CDR1 DFQATT, CDR2 SNEGSKA (reference sequence). The CDR3: CSASRRDRGNEKLFF. The CDR3 nucleotides are TGCAGTGCTAGTAGACGGGACAGGGGGAATGAAAAACTGTTTTTT.

The chain uses TRBV12-5 and TRBJ2-1; 8 bases map to TRBD2. CDR3 length: 16 amino acids. Germline assignment: CDR1 LGHNT and CDR2 FRNRAP. V was clipped by 4 bases and J by 4 bases; unmatched bases: 9. The CDR3 sequence is CASGYAASGRYNEQFF. Here the CDR3 DNA reads TGTGCTAGTGGTTACGCGGCTAGCGGGCGTTACAATGAGCAGTTCTTC.

This chain connects TRBV6-2 or TRBV6-3 to TRBJ1-1; TRBD1 matches 7 bases. V trimming: 2 bases; J trimming: 13 bases; junction bases outside the gene matches: 7. Germline V lookup: CDR1 MNHEY, CDR2 SVGEGT. This CDR3 is built from 12 residues. CDR3 loop: CASSYARGLVFF. The DNA of the CDR3 is TGTGCCAGCAGTTACGCGAGGGGGCTGGTTTTCTTT.

This chain links TRBV6-4 with TRBJ2-3; tentatively, D is TRBD1 (6 bases). The germline V gene has CDR1 MRHNA and CDR2 SNTAGT. CDR3 size: 15 residues. Trimming took 0 bases from V and 3 from J, leaving 10 bases between them. The CDR3 nucleotides are TGTGCCAGCAGTGACTCGGCAGGGGTTACAGATACGCAGTATTTT. It codes for CASSDSAGVTDTQYF.

The J gene is TRBJ2-3, the V gene TRBV5-1, with TRBD2 matching 10 bases. The germline V gene has CDR1 SGHRS and CDR2 YFSETQ. Germline trimming cut 1 base from V and 1 base from J; bases unmatched to any gene: 9. The CDR3 has 18 amino acids. Here the CDR3 DNA reads TGCGCCAGCAGCTTGAAATACCTAGCGGGAGTAGGCACAGATACGCAGTATTTT. Its translation is CASSLKYLAGVGTDTQYF.

The chain combines TRBV10-3 with TRBJ1-3, with TRBD1 matching over 11 bases. The CDR3 length is 15 residues. Germline CDR1 and CDR2: ENHRY and SYGVKD. V lost 5 bases to trimming and J lost 7 bases; unmatched junction nucleotides: 7. The CDR3 DNA follows: TGTGCCATCAGTTCCAGGGACAGGGGGTTCAACACCATATATTTT. Protein: CAISSRDRGFNTIYF.